What follows is one T cell receptor (beta chain) and its context. No antigen is known for it. V lost 5 bases and J 2 bases, leaving 9 bases between the germline ends. The CDR3 has 13 amino acids. The sample originates from a study of Graves' ophthalmopathy and Graves' hyperthyroidism. Study-wide context: Untreated patients at initial diagnosis provided peripheral blood. Notes on the study in general: Blood also contained most of the expanded thyroid clonotypes above 0.001 frequency. The model predicted ophthalmopathy progression with 65% to 71% sensitivity and 72.22% specificity.

The authors amplified TCR beta CDR3 regions from RNA transcripts. First-round RT-PCR employed HTBI primers, with a second-round multiplex PCR after it. TCRdb re-called the multiplex PCR reads through MiXCR, storing one row per CDR3 protein. The repertoire has 150,000 to 200,000 distinct CDR3 sequences, approximately 40% of them found once; the top ten carry around 9.3%. Lactation, pregnancy, uncontrolled infections and other autoimmune diseases were all grounds for excluding patients. This TCR came from a man aged 25 to 40 with Graves' ophthalmopathy. Sequenced: peripheral blood. This chain connects TRBV12-3 or TRBV12-4 to TRBJ1-2, with a possible D match to TRBD1 (6 bases). As DNA, the CDR3 is TGTGCCAGCAGTGGGGGCCTCAACTATGGCTACACCTTC. It is translated as CASSGGLNYGYTF.